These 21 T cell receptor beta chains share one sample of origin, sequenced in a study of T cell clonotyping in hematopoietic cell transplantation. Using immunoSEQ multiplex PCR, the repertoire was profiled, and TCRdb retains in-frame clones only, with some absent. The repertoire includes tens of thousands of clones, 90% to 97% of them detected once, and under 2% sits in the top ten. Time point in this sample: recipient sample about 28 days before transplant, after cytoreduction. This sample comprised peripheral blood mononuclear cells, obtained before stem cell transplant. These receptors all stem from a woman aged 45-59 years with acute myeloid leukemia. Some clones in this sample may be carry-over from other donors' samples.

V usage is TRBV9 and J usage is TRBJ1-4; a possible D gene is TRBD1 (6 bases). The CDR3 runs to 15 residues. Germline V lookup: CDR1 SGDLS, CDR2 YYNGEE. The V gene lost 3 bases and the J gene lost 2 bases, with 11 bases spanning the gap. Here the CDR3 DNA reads TGTGCCAGCAGCGAGAGGGGGAATACTAATGAAAAACTGTTTTTT. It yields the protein CASSERGNTNEKLFF.

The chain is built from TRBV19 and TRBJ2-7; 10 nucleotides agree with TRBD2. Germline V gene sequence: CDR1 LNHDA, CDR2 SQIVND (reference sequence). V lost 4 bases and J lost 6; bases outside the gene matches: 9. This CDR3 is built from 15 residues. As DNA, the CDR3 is TGTGCCAGTAGTACCTCCGGGACTAGCGTCGCCGAGCAGTACTTC. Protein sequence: CASSTSGTSVAEQYF.

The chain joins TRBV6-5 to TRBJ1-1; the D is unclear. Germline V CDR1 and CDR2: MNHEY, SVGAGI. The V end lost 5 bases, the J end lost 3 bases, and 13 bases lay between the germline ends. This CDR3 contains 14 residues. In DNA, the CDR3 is TGTGCCAGCAGTCCTGCCGGGTTATACACTGAAGCTTTCTTT. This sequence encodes CASSPAGLYTEAFF.

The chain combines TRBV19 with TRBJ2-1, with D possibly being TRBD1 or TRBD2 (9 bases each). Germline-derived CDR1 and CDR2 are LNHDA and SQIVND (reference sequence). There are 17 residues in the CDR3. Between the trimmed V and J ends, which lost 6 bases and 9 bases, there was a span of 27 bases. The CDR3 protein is CASRAGGQGRSRFEQFF. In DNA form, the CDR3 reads TGTGCCAGTAGAGCGGGGGGACAGGGTAGGTCAAGATTTGAGCAGTTCTTC.

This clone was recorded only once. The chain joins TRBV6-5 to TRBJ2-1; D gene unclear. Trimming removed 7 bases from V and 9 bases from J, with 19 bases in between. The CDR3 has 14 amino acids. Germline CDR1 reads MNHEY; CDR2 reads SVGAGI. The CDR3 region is CASTTVSSPGEQFF. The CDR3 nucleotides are TGTGCCAGCACCACGGTGTCCTCACCGGGTGAGCAGTTCTTC.

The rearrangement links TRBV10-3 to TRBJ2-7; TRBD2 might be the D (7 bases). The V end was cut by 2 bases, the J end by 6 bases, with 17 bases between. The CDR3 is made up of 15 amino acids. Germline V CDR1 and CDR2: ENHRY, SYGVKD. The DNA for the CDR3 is TGTGCCATCAGTGAGCCCAGAGGTGGGGGGGCCGAGCAGTACTTC. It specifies CAISEPRGGGAEQYF.

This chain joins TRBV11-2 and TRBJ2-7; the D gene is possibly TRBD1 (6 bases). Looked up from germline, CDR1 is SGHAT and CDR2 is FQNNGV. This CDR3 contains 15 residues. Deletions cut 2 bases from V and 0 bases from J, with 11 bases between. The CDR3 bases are TGTGCCAGCAGCTTACCAGGGGCGAGCTCCTACGAGCAGTACTTC. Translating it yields CASSLPGASSYEQYF.

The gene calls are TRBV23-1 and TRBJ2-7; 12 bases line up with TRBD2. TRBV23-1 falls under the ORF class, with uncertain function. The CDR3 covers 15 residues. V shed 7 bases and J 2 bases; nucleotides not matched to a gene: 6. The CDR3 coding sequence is TGCGCCAGCACGAGCGGACTAGCGGGACCCTACGAGCAGTACTTC. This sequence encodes CASTSGLAGPYEQYF.

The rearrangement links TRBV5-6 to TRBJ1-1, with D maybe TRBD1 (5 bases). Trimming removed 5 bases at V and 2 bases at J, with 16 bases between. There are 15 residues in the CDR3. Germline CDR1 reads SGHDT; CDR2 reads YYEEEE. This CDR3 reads CASSYQGSRNTEAFF. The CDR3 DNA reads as TGTGCCAGCAGTTACCAGGGTAGTCGAAACACTGAAGCTTTCTTT.

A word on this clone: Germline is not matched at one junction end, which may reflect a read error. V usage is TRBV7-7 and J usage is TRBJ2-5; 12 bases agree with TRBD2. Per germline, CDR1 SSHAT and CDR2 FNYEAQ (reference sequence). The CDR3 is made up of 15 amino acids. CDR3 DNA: TGTGCTAGCAGCCCAAGGACTAGCGGGAAGGAGACCCAGTACTTC. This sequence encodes CASSPRTSGKETQYF.

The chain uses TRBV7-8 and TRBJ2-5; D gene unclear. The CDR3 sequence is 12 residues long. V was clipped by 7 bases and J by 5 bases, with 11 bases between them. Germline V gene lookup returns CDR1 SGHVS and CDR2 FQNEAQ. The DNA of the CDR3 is TGTGCCAGCAACCTTCAAGGGGAGACCCAGTACTTC. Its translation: CASNLQGETQYF. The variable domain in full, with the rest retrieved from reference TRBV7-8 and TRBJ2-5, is GAGVSQSPRYKVAKRGQDVALRCDPISGHVSLFWYQQALGQGPEFLTYFQNEAQLDKSGLPSDRFFAERPEGSVSTLKIQRTQQEDSAVYLCASNLQGETQYFGPGTRLLVL.

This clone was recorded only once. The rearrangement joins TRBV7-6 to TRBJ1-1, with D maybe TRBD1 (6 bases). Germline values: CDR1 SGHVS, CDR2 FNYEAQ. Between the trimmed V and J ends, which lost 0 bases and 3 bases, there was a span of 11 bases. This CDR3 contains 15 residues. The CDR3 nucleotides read TGTGCCAGCAGCTTAGCGCACAGGGCGGACACTGAAGCTTTCTTT. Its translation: CASSLAHRADTEAFF.

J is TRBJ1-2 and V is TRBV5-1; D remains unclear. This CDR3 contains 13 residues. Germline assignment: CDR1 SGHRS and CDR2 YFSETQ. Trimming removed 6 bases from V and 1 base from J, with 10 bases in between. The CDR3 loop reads CASTTGNNYGYTF. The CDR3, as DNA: TGCGCCAGCACCACGGGGAATAACTATGGCTACACCTTC.

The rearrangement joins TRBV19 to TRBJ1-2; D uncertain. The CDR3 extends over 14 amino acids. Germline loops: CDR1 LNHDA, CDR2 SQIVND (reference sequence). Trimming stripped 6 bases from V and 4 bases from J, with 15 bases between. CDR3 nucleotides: TGTGCCAGTAGCCTTGTGACCCACGCCTATGGCTACACCTTC. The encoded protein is CASSLVTHAYGYTF.

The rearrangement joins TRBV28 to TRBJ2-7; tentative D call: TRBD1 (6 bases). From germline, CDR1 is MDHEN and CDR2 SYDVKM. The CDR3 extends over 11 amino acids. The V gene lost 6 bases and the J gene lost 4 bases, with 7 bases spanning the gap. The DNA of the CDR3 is TGTGCCAGCAGCAGGGGTTACGAGCAGTACTTC. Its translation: CASSRGYEQYF.

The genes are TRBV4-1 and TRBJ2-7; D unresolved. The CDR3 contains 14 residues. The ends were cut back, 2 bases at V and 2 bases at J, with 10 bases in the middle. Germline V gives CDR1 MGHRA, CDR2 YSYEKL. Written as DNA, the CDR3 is TGCGCCAGCAGCCAATTACGGATGACCTACGAGCAGTACTTC. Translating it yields CASSQLRMTYEQYF.

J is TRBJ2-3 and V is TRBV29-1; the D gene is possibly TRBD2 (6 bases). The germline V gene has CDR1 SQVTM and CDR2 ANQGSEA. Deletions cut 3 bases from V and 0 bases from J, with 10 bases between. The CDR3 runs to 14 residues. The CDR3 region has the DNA TGCAGCGTTGATCGGGGGACTAGCACAGATACGCAGTATTTT. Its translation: CSVDRGTSTDTQYF.

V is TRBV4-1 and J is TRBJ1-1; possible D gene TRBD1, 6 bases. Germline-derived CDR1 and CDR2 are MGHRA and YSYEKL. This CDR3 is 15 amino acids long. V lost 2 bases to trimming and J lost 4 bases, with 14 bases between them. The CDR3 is CASSQYGGGSTEAFF. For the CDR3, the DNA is TGCGCCAGCAGCCAATACGGGGGCGGGTCCACTGAAGCTTTCTTT.

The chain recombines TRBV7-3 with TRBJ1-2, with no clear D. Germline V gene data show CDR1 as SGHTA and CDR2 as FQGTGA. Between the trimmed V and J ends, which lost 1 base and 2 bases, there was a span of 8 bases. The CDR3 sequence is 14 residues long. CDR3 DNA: TGTGCCAGCAGCTTAAATCCGGGGAACTATGGCTACACCTTC. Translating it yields CASSLNPGNYGYTF.

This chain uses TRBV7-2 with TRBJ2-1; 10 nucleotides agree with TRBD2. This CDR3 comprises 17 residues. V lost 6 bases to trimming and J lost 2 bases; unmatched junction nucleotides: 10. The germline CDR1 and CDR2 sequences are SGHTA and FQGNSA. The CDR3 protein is CASRYRGTSATYNEQFF. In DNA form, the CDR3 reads TGTGCCAGCAGGTATCGCGGGACTAGCGCAACCTACAATGAGCAGTTCTTC.

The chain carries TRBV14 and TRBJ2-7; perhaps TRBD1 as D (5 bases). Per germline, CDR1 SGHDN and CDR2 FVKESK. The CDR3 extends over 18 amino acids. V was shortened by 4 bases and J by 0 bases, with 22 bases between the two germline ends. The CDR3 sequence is CASSPRDSLGTYSYEQYF. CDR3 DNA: TGTGCCAGCAGCCCCCGAGACAGCCTTGGAACGTACTCCTACGAGCAGTACTTC.